This TCR beta chain is from a study of T cells in Graves' hyperthyroidism and ophthalmopathy. Findings and limits, study-wide: Blood held most thyroid clonotypes expanded above 0.001 frequency.

The CDR3 extends over 11 amino acids. CDR1 is SQVTM and CDR2 is ANQGSEA in the germline V gene. The V and J ends lost 7 bases and 3 bases respectively, with 10 bases between them. RNA transcripts yielded amplified TCR beta CDR3 regions. The HTBI primer set was used in a first-round RT-PCR of the TCR CDR3. TCRdb redid the calling of the multiplex PCR reads with MiXCR, one entry per CDR3 protein. The profile shows approximately 870,000 distinct CDR3 sequences, 38% of them singletons. Patients with uncontrolled infections, other autoimmune diseases, pregnancy or lactation were excluded. Together with thyroid ultrasound, orbital computed tomography, serum thyroxine and TRAb, clinical symptoms were used for diagnoses. This clonotype was seen many times. Its target is unknown.

This chain connects TRBV29-1 to TRBJ2-7, with unresolved D. The sequenced sample consisted of blood. The sequence was obtained from a man younger than 30 with Graves' hyperthyroidism. The CDR3 coding sequence is TGCAGCGGGGCTTGGGGCTACGAGCAGTACTTC. The encoded protein is CSGAWGYEQYF.